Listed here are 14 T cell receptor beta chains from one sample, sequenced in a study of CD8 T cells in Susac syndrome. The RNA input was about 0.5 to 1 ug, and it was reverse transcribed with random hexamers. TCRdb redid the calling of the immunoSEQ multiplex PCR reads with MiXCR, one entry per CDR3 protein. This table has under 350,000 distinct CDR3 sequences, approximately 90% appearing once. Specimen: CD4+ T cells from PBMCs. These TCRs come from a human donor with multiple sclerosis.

CDR3 protein: CSASGLTGTSGGAPDTQYF. The CDR3 DNA reads TGCAGTGCTAGCGGACTTACCGGGACTAGCGGGGGGGCCCCAGATACGCAGTATTTT. The chain links TRBV20-1 to TRBJ2-3, with 16 bases identical to TRBD2. V was clipped by 3 bases and J by 4 bases; unmatched bases: 13. Germline assignment: CDR1 DFQATT and CDR2 SNEGSKA (reference sequence). The CDR3 is made up of 19 amino acids.

DNA of the CDR3: TGCGCCAGCAGCTCGGGACTAGACAATGAGCAGTTCTTC. Its protein is CASSSGLDNEQFF. The chain carries TRBV5-1 and TRBJ2-1; 8 bases line up with TRBD2. V shed 3 bases, J shed 5 bases, and the junction held 1 base outside the gene matches. This CDR3 comprises 13 residues. Looked up from germline, CDR1 is SGHRS and CDR2 is YFSETQ.

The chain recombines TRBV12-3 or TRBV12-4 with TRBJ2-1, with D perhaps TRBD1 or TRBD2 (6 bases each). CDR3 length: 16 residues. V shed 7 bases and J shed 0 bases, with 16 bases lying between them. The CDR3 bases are TGTGCCAGCACCTCCCCCGGGGGCGGCTCCTACAATGAGCAGTTCTTC. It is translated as CASTSPGGGSYNEQFF.

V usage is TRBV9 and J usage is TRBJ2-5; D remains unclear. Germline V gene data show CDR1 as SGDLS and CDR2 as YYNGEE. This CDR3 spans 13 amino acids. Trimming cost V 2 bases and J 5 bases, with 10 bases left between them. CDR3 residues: CASSVWFWETQYF. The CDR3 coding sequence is TGTGCCAGCAGCGTTTGGTTTTGGGAGACCCAGTACTTC.

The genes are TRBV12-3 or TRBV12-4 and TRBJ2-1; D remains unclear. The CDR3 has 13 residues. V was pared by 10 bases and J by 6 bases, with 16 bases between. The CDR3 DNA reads TGTGCCATCTTCCCTGAGGAGAGCAATGAGCAGTTCTTC. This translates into CAIFPEESNEQFF.

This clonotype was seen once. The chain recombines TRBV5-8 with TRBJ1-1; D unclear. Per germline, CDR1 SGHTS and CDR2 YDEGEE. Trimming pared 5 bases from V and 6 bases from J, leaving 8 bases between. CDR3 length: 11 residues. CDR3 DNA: TGTGCCAGCAGGTCTAGGGCTGAAGCTTTCTTT. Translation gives CASRSRAEAFF.

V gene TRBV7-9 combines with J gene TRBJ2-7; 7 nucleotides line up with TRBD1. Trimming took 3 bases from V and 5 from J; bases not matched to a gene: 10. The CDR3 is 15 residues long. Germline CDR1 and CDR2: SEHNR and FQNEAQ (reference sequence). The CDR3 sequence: CASSFLPTGLDEQYF. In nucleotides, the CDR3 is TGTGCCAGCAGCTTCCTCCCGACAGGGCTCGACGAGCAGTACTTC. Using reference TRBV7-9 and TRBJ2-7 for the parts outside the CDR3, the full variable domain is DTGVSQNPRHKITKRGQNVTFRCDPISEHNRLYWYRQTLGQGPEFLTYFQNEAQLEKSRLLSDRFSAERPKGSFSTLEIQRTEQGDSAMYLCASSFLPTGLDEQYFGPGTRLTVT.

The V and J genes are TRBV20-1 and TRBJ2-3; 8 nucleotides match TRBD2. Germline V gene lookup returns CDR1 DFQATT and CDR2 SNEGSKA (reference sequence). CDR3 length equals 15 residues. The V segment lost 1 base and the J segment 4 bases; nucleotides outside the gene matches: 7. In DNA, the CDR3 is TGCAGTGCTAGAGGGTACGGGGGGGCTTCAGATACGCAGTATTTT. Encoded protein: CSARGYGGASDTQYF.

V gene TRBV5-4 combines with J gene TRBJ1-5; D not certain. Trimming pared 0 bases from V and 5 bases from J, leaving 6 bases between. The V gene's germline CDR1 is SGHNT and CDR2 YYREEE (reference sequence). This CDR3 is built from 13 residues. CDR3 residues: CASSLGYDQPQHF. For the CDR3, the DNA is TGTGCCAGCAGCTTGGGTTACGATCAGCCCCAGCATTTT.

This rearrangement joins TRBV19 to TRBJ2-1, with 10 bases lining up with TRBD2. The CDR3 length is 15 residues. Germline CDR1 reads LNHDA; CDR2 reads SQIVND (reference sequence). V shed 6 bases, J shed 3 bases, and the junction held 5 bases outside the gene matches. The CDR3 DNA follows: TGTGCCAGTAGGCTCACTAGCGGGGTCTACAATGAGCAGTTCTTC. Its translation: CASRLTSGVYNEQFF.

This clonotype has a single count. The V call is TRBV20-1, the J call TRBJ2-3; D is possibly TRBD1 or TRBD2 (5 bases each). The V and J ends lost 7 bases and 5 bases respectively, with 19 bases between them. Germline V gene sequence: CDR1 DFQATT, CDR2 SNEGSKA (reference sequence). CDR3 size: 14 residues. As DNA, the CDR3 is TGCAGTGTCGGGACCGTTGCCGGTAGAGATACGCAGTATTTT. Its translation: CSVGTVAGRDTQYF.

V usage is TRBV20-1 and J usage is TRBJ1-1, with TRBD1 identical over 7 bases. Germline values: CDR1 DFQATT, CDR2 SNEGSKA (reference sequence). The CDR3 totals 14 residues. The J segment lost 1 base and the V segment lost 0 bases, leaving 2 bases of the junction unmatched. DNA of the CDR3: TGCAGTGCTAGAGACGGACAGGCGAACACTGAAGCTTTCTTT. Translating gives CSARDGQANTEAFF.

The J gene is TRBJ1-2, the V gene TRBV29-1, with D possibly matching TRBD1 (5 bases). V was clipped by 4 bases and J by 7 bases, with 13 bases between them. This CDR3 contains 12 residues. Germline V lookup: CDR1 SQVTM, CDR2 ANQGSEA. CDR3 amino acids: CSVVVGDVGYTF. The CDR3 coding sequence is TGCAGCGTTGTTGTAGGGGATGTTGGCTACACCTTC.

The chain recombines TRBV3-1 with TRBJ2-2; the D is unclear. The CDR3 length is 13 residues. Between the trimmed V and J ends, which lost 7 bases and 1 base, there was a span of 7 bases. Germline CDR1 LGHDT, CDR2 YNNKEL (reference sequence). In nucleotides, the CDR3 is TGTGCCAGCAATGGGTTGAACACCGGGGAGCTGTTTTTT. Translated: CASNGLNTGELFF.